Following are 3 T cell receptor beta chains from one sample sequenced in a study of cytomegalovirus exposure and HLA in healthy donors. PCR involved 60 Vbeta and 13 Jbeta primers. Produced via immunoSEQ multiplex PCR; TCRdb's table is partial and in-frame only. The sample holds some 82,000 clones, around 85% seen once. The specimen sequenced was PBMCs. These receptors were collected from a woman aged 50 to 60 in good health and CMV-seronegative.

J is TRBJ1-1 and V is TRBV5-8, with 7 bases lining up with TRBD1. The CDR3 spans 13 residues. Germline V gene lookup returns CDR1 SGHTS and CDR2 YDEGEE. J gave up 10 bases and V 1 base, and 7 bases lay outside the gene matches. CDR3 in amino acids: CASSLSRGRGAFF. CDR3 coding DNA: TGTGCCAGCAGCTTGAGTAGGGGGCGCGGAGCTTTCTTT.

The chain combines TRBV7-9 with TRBJ1-1, with D possibly matching TRBD1 (5 bases). The germline V gene has CDR1 SEHNR and CDR2 FQNEAQ (reference sequence). The germline V and J ends were trimmed by 5 bases and 3 bases, with 16 bases remaining between them. CDR3 length equals 15 residues. The CDR3 reads CASSPMQGVDTEAFF. CDR3 nucleotides: TGTGCCAGCAGCCCCATGCAGGGTGTCGACACTGAAGCTTTCTTT.

The genes are TRBV4-1 and TRBJ2-3, with no clear D. CDR3 length: 14 residues. V gave up 0 bases and J gave up 14 bases, with 18 bases separating them. CDR1 MGHRA and CDR2 YSYEKL come from the germline V gene. DNA for the CDR3: TGCGCCAGCAGCCAAGATCCCAGGCAAGTTCGCCTGTATTTT. This codes for CASSQDPRQVRLYF.